This TCR beta chain was sequenced in a study of tissue T cells after allogeneic stem cell transplantation. Clones were sequenced by immunoSEQ multiplex PCR, and TCRdb holds only the in-frame ones, with some missing. The sample includes about 22,000 clones, approximately 72% of them seen just once. Trimming removed 3 bases from V and 0 bases from J, with 7 bases in between. Germline CDR1 and CDR2: FNHDT and SITEND (reference sequence). The CDR3 runs 15 residues. With regard to this clone: Gene names follow the mouse nomenclature. The observed sequence ends 1 residue before the CDR3 terminus, with the missing tail filled in from the germline J gene.

The V and J genes are TRBV19 and TRBJ1-6; D gene ambiguous. TRBJ1-6 is identified as an open reading frame with a role that is uncertain. Sequenced material: spleen. The receptor comes from a female BALB/c mouse in good health. Mouse strain MHC haplotype: H2-d. CDR3: CASSTQNSYNSPLYF. The sequenced CDR3 bases are TGTGCCAGCAGTACACAGAATTCCTATAATTCGCCCCTCTAC.